These 13 T cell receptor beta chains originate from one sample sequenced in a study of tumor and adjacent non-tumor tissue in lung cancer. No cell sorting was done before RNA was extracted from the tissue. Distant lung tissue was collected more than 3 cm away from the tumor edge. The library came from three nested PCR rounds adapted from ARM-PCR protocols. TCRdb passed the multiplex PCR reads through MiXCR, listing each CDR3 protein once. The table shows approximately 47,000 distinct CDR3 sequences, with around 59% occurring only once. The sample comprised distant non-tumor lung tissue. All receptors derive from an older woman with non-small cell lung cancer.

For this clonotype: One base away lies a much larger clone, so this may be a sequencing read error. V is TRBV5-4 and J is TRBJ2-2; perhaps TRBD2 as D (6 bases). CDR3 size: 15 residues. Trimming removed 3 bases at V and 10 bases at J, with 19 bases between. Germline V lookup: CDR1 SGHNT, CDR2 YYREEE (reference sequence). CDR3: CASSSRGCWGEELFF. As DNA, the CDR3 is TGTGCCAGCAGCTCCCGGGGGTGTTGGGGGGAGGAGCTGTTTTTT.

In regard to this clonotype: Since no conserved phenylalanine or tryptophan closes the CDR3, a read error is the likely cause. The gene calls are TRBV4-2 and TRBJ2-1; 10 bases fit TRBD2. This CDR3 comprises 17 residues. V gave up 7 bases and J gave up 4 bases; unmatched junction bases: 13. Germline CDR1 is LGHNA and CDR2 is YNFKEQ. CDR3 region: CASNPEAGLASYNEQFL. The CDR3 region has the DNA TGTGCCAGCAACCCAGAGGCGGGACTAGCGTCTTACAATGAGCAGTTCCTC.

This clonotype is a singleton in its sample. Given a much more abundant clone one base away, this may be a read error. This chain links TRBV20-1 with TRBJ2-5, with D hard to call. Germline CDR1 DFQATT, CDR2 SNEGSKA (reference sequence). The CDR3 runs to 11 residues. The CDR3 here is CSGEFQEAQYF. The CDR3, as DNA: TGCAGTGGAGAATTCCAAGAGGCCCAGTACTTC.

With regard to this clonotype: At one end, the junction sequence differs from germline, possibly due to a read error. CDR3 loop: CACSPGGSPPLREQFF. The CDR3 bases are TGTGCCTGCAGTCCCGGCGGGTCTCCGCCCCTACGGGAGCAGTTCTTC. The chain links TRBV12-3 or TRBV12-4 to TRBJ2-1; perhaps TRBD2 as D (5 bases). CDR3 length equals 16 residues.

Note on this clonotype: This may be a read error, as it is one base from a much larger clone. The genes are TRBV20-1 and TRBJ2-4; a possible D gene is TRBD1 (5 bases). Germline values: CDR1 DFQATT, CDR2 SNEGSKA (reference sequence). The CDR3 runs to 14 residues. The CDR3 reads CSARDSRAVDILYF. CDR3 DNA sequence: TGCAGTGCTAGAGATTCTAGGGCGGTGGACATTCTGTACTTC.

Regarding this clonotype: Mismatch with germline at one junction end may stem from a read error. The chain recombines TRBV6-5 with TRBJ2-7, with D perhaps matching TRBD1 (5 bases). The length of the CDR3 is 15 residues. Germline V lookup: CDR1 MNHEY, CDR2 SVGAGI. In DNA form, the CDR3 reads TGTGCCAGTAGTTGCTCAAGGCATCAGGGTCACGAGCAGTACTTC. Its translation is CASSCSRHQGHEQYF.

With regard to this clonotype: A junction boundary mismatches the germline segment, possibly from a read error. V usage is TRBV6-5 and J usage is TRBJ1-2, with a weak D call TRBD1 (5 bases). CDR1 is MNHEY and CDR2 is SVGAGI in the germline V gene. The CDR3 extends over 16 amino acids. As DNA, the CDR3 is TGTGCCAGCAGCCTTCAAACCGGGGCAGGGTTCTATGGTTACACCTTC. Translated: CASSLQTGAGFYGYTF.

This clonotype was found a few times. The V and J genes are TRBV11-2 and TRBJ2-6; D not resolved. This CDR3 is built from 15 residues. The germline V and J ends were trimmed by 0 bases and 0 bases, with 3 bases remaining between them. The V gene's germline CDR1 is SGHAT and CDR2 FQNNGV. CDR3 sequence: CASSLEASGANVLTF. The CDR3 nucleotides read TGTGCCAGCAGCTTAGAGGCCTCTGGGGCCAACGTCCTGACTTTC. Full variable domain (outside the CDR3, taken from reference TRBV11-2 and TRBJ2-6): EAGVAQSPRYKIIEKRQSVAFWCNPISGHATLYWYQQILGQGPKLLIQFQNNGVVDDSQLPKDRFSAERLKGVDSTLKIQPAKLEDSAVYLCASSLEASGANVLTFGAGSRLTVL.

This clonotype was counted once. No conserved phenylalanine or tryptophan ends this CDR3, so it is likely a read error. The chain is built from TRBV6-5 and TRBJ2-7, with TRBD1 as a possible D gene (5 bases). The CDR3 totals 14 residues. Trimming cost V 2 bases and J 5 bases, with 13 bases left between them. Germline lookup yields CDR1 MNHEY and CDR2 SVGAGI. The CDR3 DNA is TGTGCCAGCAGTTACGGGATAGGGGTGGACGAGCAGTACATC. Encoded protein: CASSYGIGVDEQYI.

Comments on this clonotype: The CDR3 does not close with the conserved phenylalanine or tryptophan, likely indicating a read error. No DNA is shown, since the ends of the CDR3 on it are uncertain; the CDR3 is the one TCRdb lists. The rearrangement uses TRBV4-2 and TRBJ2-7; no check of the table's D call, TRBD2, against the DNA was made. A total of 22 residues make up the CDR3, ends included. Germline-derived CDR1 and CDR2 are LGHNA and YNFKEQ. CDR3 amino acids: CASSQVFIRLLAGLPSSYEQCL.

The genes are TRBV30 and TRBJ1-5; unclear D gene. Germline-derived CDR1 and CDR2 are GTSNPN and SVGIG (reference sequence). Trimming removed 2 bases at V and 5 bases at J, with 10 bases between. The CDR3 contains 13 residues. CDR3 nucleotide sequence: TGTGCCTGGAGTCGGATGCGGGATCAGCCCCAGCATTTT. This encodes CAWSRMRDQPQHF.

As regards this clonotype: One end of the junction is discordant with germline, which a read error may explain. The genes are TRBV7-9 and TRBJ1-3; no reliable D call. The CDR3 extends over 14 amino acids. CDR1 is SEHNR, CDR2 FQNEAQ, per germline (reference sequence). Here the CDR3 DNA reads TGTGTCAGCAGCTTAGCCACCTCTGGAAACACCATATATTTT. It encodes CVSSLATSGNTIYF.

As to this clonotype: A clone one base away is much larger, so this may be a read error. The CDR3 does not end in the conserved phenylalanine or tryptophan, so this is likely a read error. The limits of the CDR3 on the DNA are not certain, so only TCRdb's listed CDR3 is given. V and J are TRBV28 and TRBJ1-1; the table's D call of TRBD1 was not tested on the DNA. Germline V lookup: CDR1 MDHEN, CDR2 SYDVKM. The CDR3 length equals 9 residues, ends included. This chain's CDR3 is CASDVGPLY.